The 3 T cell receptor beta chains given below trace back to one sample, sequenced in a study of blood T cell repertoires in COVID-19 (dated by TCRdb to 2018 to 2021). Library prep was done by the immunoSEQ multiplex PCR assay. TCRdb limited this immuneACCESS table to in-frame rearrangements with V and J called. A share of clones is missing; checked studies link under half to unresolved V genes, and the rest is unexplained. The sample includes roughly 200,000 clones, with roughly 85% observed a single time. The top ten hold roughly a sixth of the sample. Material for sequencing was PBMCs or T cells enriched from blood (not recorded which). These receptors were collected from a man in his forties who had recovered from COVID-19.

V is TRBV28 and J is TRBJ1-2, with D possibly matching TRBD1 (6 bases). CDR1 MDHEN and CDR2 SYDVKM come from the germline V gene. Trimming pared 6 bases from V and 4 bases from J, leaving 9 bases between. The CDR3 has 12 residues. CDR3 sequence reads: CASRDSVYGYTF. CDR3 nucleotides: TGTGCCAGCAGGGACAGCGTCTATGGCTACACCTTC.

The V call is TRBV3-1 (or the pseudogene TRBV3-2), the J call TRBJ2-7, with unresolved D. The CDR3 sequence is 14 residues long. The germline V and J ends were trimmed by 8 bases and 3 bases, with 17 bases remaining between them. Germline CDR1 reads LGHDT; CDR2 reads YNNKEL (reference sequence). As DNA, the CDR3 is TGTGCCAGCGCCTTATCCCCGGTCGGCTACGAGCAGTACTTC. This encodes CASALSPVGYEQYF.

The CDR3 DNA reads as TGCGCCAGCAGCCAAGATGGCATCCAAGAGACCCAGTACTTC. The encoded protein is CASSQDGIQETQYF. The rearrangement links TRBV4-1 to TRBJ2-5; D remains unclear. The CDR3 totals 14 residues. CDR1 and CDR2 from the germline V gene are MGHRA and YSYEKL. V was trimmed by 0 bases and J by 1 base, leaving 6 bases between them.